A selection of T cell receptor beta chains follows, all from one sample in a study of T cells in Graves' hyperthyroidism and ophthalmopathy. TCRdb ran MiXCR on the multiplex PCR reads and lists one entry per CDR3 protein. Of hundreds of thousands of distinct CDR3 sequences detected, about 15% appear once; the ten largest clones hold about 10%. The sample consisted of blood. These receptor sequences come from a woman aged 18-29 years with Graves' hyperthyroidism. CDR3s include the opening cysteine and the closing phenylalanine or tryptophan. D genes are given only for firm matches. Only part of the rows carry a size: once, few, many, or a class if the clone is expanded.

clone_size: -
d_call: -
j_call: TRBJ1-2
v_call: TRBV28
cdr3_aa: CASSLWPGEHGYTF
cdr3_nt: TGTGCCAGCAGTTTATGGCCAGGGGAGCATGGCTACACCTTC

clone_size: -
d_call: -
j_call: TRBJ1-3
v_call: TRBV6-1
cdr3_aa: CASRSSTVSGNTIYF
cdr3_nt: TGTGCCAGCAGATCTTCGACAGTCTCTGGAAACACCATATATTTT

clone_size: -
d_call: -
j_call: TRBJ1-2
v_call: TRBV27
cdr3_aa: CASSLYAISNYGYTF
cdr3_nt: TGTGCCAGCAGTTTATACGCAATCTCTAACTATGGCTACACCTTC

clone_size: many
d_call: -
j_call: TRBJ2-3
v_call: TRBV6-1
cdr3_aa: CASSPGTGSTDTQYF
cdr3_nt: TGTGCCAGCAGCCCAGGGACGGGGAGCACAGATACGCAGTATTTT

clone_size: -
d_call: -
j_call: TRBJ2-2
v_call: TRBV7-9
cdr3_aa: CASSLGTETGELFF
cdr3_nt: TGTGCCAGCAGCTTAGGGACAGAGACCGGGGAGCTGTTTTTT

clone_size: few
d_call: TRBD2
j_call: TRBJ2-2
v_call: TRBV4-3
cdr3_aa: CASSQDPGRVSGELFF
cdr3_nt: TGCGCCAGCAGCCAAGATCCCGGGAGGGTGTCCGGGGAGCTGTTTTTT

clone_size: -
d_call: -
j_call: TRBJ1-1
v_call: TRBV19
cdr3_aa: CASSISGETEAFF
cdr3_nt: TGTGCCAGTAGTATTTCAGGGGAAACTGAAGCTTTCTTT

clone_size: many
d_call: TRBD2
j_call: TRBJ2-7
v_call: TRBV20-1
cdr3_aa: CSARDPLAGGINEQYF
cdr3_nt: TGCAGTGCTAGAGACCCCCTAGCGGGAGGGATAAACGAGCAGTACTTC

clone_size: many
d_call: TRBD2
j_call: TRBJ2-1
v_call: TRBV30
cdr3_aa: CAWRHWTSGTPGEWEQFF
cdr3_nt: TGTGCCTGGAGACACTGGACTAGCGGGACGCCAGGGGAATGGGAGCAGTTCTTC

clone_size: -
d_call: -
j_call: TRBJ1-2
v_call: TRBV7-9
cdr3_aa: CASSLGRGGANGYTF
cdr3_nt: TGTGCCAGCAGCTTGGGACGGGGGGGGGCAAATGGCTACACCTTC

clone_size: few
d_call: TRBD1
j_call: TRBJ1-5
v_call: TRBV6-1
cdr3_aa: CASRVRDRANQPQHF
cdr3_nt: TGTGCCAGCAGGGTCCGGGACAGGGCTAATCAGCCCCAGCATTTT

clone_size: many
d_call: -
j_call: TRBJ2-1
v_call: TRBV18
cdr3_aa: CASSNAAQLKYNEQFF
cdr3_nt: TGTGCCAGCTCGAACGCCGCACAGCTAAAATACAATGAGCAGTTCTTC

clone_size: few
d_call: -
j_call: TRBJ1-4
v_call: TRBV20-1
cdr3_aa: CSALTSTNEKLFF
cdr3_nt: TGCAGTGCTCTAACTTCAACTAATGAAAAACTGTTTTTT

clone_size: many
d_call: -
j_call: TRBJ1-5
v_call: TRBV27
cdr3_aa: CASSYRHLSNQPQHF
cdr3_nt: TGTGCCAGCAGTTATCGGCACCTTAGCAATCAGCCCCAGCATTTT

clone_size: few
d_call: -
j_call: TRBJ2-1
v_call: TRBV7-2
cdr3_aa: CASSLVYPEQFF
cdr3_nt: TGTGCCAGCAGCTTAGTTTACCCGGAGCAGTTCTTC

clone_size: -
d_call: TRBD1
j_call: TRBJ1-2
v_call: TRBV5-6
cdr3_aa: CASSATGAGDYGYTF
cdr3_nt: TGTGCCAGCAGTGCAACAGGGGCTGGAGACTATGGCTACACCTTC

clone_size: many
d_call: -
j_call: TRBJ2-7
v_call: TRBV18
cdr3_aa: CASSPRAGDGQYF
cdr3_nt: TGTGCCAGCTCACCACGAGCAGGGGACGGGCAGTACTTC

clone_size: few
d_call: -
j_call: TRBJ1-1
v_call: TRBV10-3
cdr3_aa: CAISDSIRGGTEAFF
cdr3_nt: TGTGCCATCAGTGATTCGATCAGGGGAGGCACTGAAGCTTTCTTT

clone_size: -
d_call: -
j_call: TRBJ2-1
v_call: TRBV6-1
cdr3_aa: CASSWLAYNEQFF
cdr3_nt: TGTGCCAGCTCATGGCTAGCCTACAATGAGCAGTTCTTC

clone_size: few
d_call: -
j_call: TRBJ2-5
v_call: TRBV5-1
cdr3_aa: CASSAGLSSGRSQYF
cdr3_nt: TGCGCCAGCAGCGCAGGACTATCCTCCGGGCGTTCCCAGTACTTC

clone_size: -
d_call: -
j_call: TRBJ2-7
v_call: TRBV6-2/TRBV6-3
cdr3_aa: CASSYGLVTYEQYF
cdr3_nt: TGTGCCAGCAGTTACGGGCTAGTCACCTACGAGCAGTACTTC

clone_size: -
d_call: -
j_call: TRBJ1-5
v_call: TRBV20-1
cdr3_aa: CSSSDPPYQPQHF
cdr3_nt: TGCAGCAGCTCCGACCCTCCTTATCAGCCCCAGCATTTT

clone_size: few
d_call: TRBD1
j_call: TRBJ1-2
v_call: TRBV24-1
cdr3_aa: CATSDPKGTAYGYTF
cdr3_nt: TGTGCCACCAGTGACCCGAAGGGGACAGCTTATGGCTACACCTTC

clone_size: -
d_call: -
j_call: TRBJ1-2
v_call: TRBV6-2/TRBV6-3
cdr3_aa: CASSYAGLSDGYTF
cdr3_nt: TGTGCCAGCAGTTACGCGGGACTTTCCGATGGCTACACCTTC

clone_size: many
d_call: -
j_call: TRBJ1-4
v_call: TRBV12-3/TRBV12-4
cdr3_aa: CASSLLTEKLFF
cdr3_nt: TGTGCCAGCAGTTTGTTGACCGAAAAACTGTTTTTT

clone_size: few
d_call: -
j_call: TRBJ1-6
v_call: TRBV12-3/TRBV12-4
cdr3_aa: CASSNNNSPLHF
cdr3_nt: TGTGCCAGCAGCAACAATAATTCACCCCTCCACTTT

clone_size: -
d_call: -
j_call: TRBJ2-3
v_call: TRBV15
cdr3_aa: CATSRDFPDTQYF
cdr3_nt: TGTGCCACCAGCAGAGATTTCCCAGATACGCAGTATTTT

clone_size: many
d_call: -
j_call: TRBJ2-1
v_call: TRBV2
cdr3_aa: CASWPSNNEQFF
cdr3_nt: TGTGCCAGTTGGCCCTCCAACAATGAGCAGTTCTTC

clone_size: -
d_call: -
j_call: TRBJ2-7
v_call: TRBV20-1
cdr3_aa: CSARARVDSCEQYF
cdr3_nt: TGCAGTGCACGGGCGCGGGTTGACTCCTGCGAGCAGTACTTC

clone_size: -
d_call: -
j_call: TRBJ2-7
v_call: TRBV2
cdr3_aa: CASSDEAGTEQYF
cdr3_nt: TGTGCCAGCAGTGACGAAGCAGGGACTGAGCAGTACTTC

clone_size: few
d_call: -
j_call: TRBJ2-3
v_call: TRBV12-3/TRBV12-4
cdr3_aa: CASSFFQGVVSTDTQYF
cdr3_nt: TGTGCCAGCAGTTTTTTTCAAGGAGTAGTAAGCACAGATACGCAGTATTTT

clone_size: -
d_call: TRBD1
j_call: TRBJ2-7
v_call: TRBV4-1
cdr3_aa: CASSQPRDRGHEQYF
cdr3_nt: TGCGCCAGCAGCCAACCCCGGGACAGGGGCCACGAGCAGTACTTC

clone_size: many
d_call: TRBD2
j_call: TRBJ2-7
v_call: TRBV4-3
cdr3_aa: CASSPGLAGGPYEQYF
cdr3_nt: TGCGCCAGCAGCCCGGGACTAGCGGGAGGGCCCTACGAGCAGTACTTC

clone_size: -
d_call: -
j_call: TRBJ2-5
v_call: TRBV28
cdr3_aa: CASSLTAIGGMYQETQYF
cdr3_nt: TGTGCCAGCAGTTTAACCGCGATCGGCGGGATGTACCAAGAGACCCAGTACTTC

clone_size: many
d_call: -
j_call: TRBJ2-1
v_call: TRBV5-6
cdr3_aa: CASRIKGQSYNEQFF
cdr3_nt: TGTGCCAGCAGAATAAAGGGGCAGTCCTACAATGAGCAGTTCTTC

clone_size: -
d_call: TRBD2
j_call: TRBJ2-2
v_call: TRBV2
cdr3_aa: CASNLGMTSGRTGELFF
cdr3_nt: TGTGCCAGCAACCTCGGGATGACTAGCGGGAGAACCGGGGAGCTGTTTTTT

clone_size: few
d_call: -
j_call: TRBJ1-4
v_call: TRBV7-8
cdr3_aa: CASSSRLTTNEKLFF
cdr3_nt: TGTGCCAGCAGTTCAAGACTGACAACTAATGAAAAACTGTTTTTT

clone_size: -
d_call: -
j_call: TRBJ2-7
v_call: TRBV6-6
cdr3_aa: CASSYESSYEQYF
cdr3_nt: TGTGCCAGCAGTTACGAGAGCTCCTACGAGCAGTACTTC

clone_size: many
d_call: -
j_call: TRBJ1-1
v_call: TRBV18
cdr3_aa: CASSLTGPGDRAFF
cdr3_nt: TGTGCCAGCTCACTTACGGGGCCTGGCGATAGAGCTTTCTTT

clone_size: many
d_call: -
j_call: TRBJ2-5
v_call: TRBV3-1
cdr3_aa: CASSQVQFETQYF
cdr3_nt: TGTGCCAGCAGCCAGGTCCAGTTCGAGACCCAGTACTTC

clone_size: many
d_call: -
j_call: TRBJ2-5
v_call: TRBV12-3/TRBV12-4
cdr3_aa: CASSSGKDWVETQYF
cdr3_nt: TGTGCCAGCAGTTCCGGGAAGGACTGGGTAGAGACCCAGTACTTC

clone_size: -
d_call: -
j_call: TRBJ1-5
v_call: TRBV28
cdr3_aa: CASSLYYINSQHF
cdr3_nt: TGTGCCAGCAGTTTATATTATATCAATTCCCAGCATTTT

clone_size: -
d_call: TRBD1
j_call: TRBJ1-3
v_call: TRBV19
cdr3_aa: CASRQGSFSGNTIYF
cdr3_nt: TGTGCCAGTCGACAGGGATCGTTCTCTGGAAACACCATATATTTT

clone_size: -
d_call: TRBD2
j_call: TRBJ2-1
v_call: TRBV30
cdr3_aa: CAWGVRPTTSGTDNEQFF
cdr3_nt: TGTGCCTGGGGTGTGCGACCCACCACTAGCGGTACGGACAATGAGCAGTTCTTC

clone_size: -
d_call: TRBD1
j_call: TRBJ2-7
v_call: TRBV29-1
cdr3_aa: CSARPGTEAYEQYF
cdr3_nt: TGCAGCGCTCGACCCGGGACAGAGGCCTACGAGCAGTACTTC

clone_size: -
d_call: TRBD1
j_call: TRBJ2-2
v_call: TRBV30
cdr3_aa: CAWKPGTGVRTGELFF
cdr3_nt: TGTGCCTGGAAACCCGGGACAGGGGTCCGCACCGGGGAGCTGTTTTTT

clone_size: many
d_call: -
j_call: TRBJ2-5
v_call: TRBV28
cdr3_aa: CASSRTRGQETQYF
cdr3_nt: TGTGCCAGCAGCCGCACCCGGGGACAAGAGACCCAGTACTTC

clone_size: -
d_call: -
j_call: TRBJ1-2
v_call: TRBV7-2
cdr3_aa: CASSLDSASGYYGYTF
cdr3_nt: TGTGCCAGCAGCTTAGATTCGGCATCAGGGTACTATGGCTACACCTTC

clone_size: -
d_call: TRBD1
j_call: TRBJ2-3
v_call: TRBV12-3/TRBV12-4
cdr3_aa: CASIKNRDRGPTDTQYF
cdr3_nt: TGTGCCAGCATCAAGAACAGGGACAGGGGTCCCACAGATACGCAGTATTTT

clone_size: few
d_call: TRBD2
j_call: TRBJ2-2
v_call: TRBV7-3
cdr3_aa: CASSSTPGLAGGKAGELFF
cdr3_nt: TGTGCCAGCAGCTCTACCCCGGGACTAGCGGGAGGAAAGGCCGGGGAGCTGTTTTTT

clone_size: many
d_call: -
j_call: TRBJ2-1
v_call: TRBV28
cdr3_aa: CASSLSLGDNEQFF
cdr3_nt: TGTGCCAGCAGCCTCAGCTTGGGGGACAATGAGCAGTTCTTC

clone_size: many
d_call: TRBD1
j_call: TRBJ1-6
v_call: TRBV12-3/TRBV12-4
cdr3_aa: CASSPLGQGHSPLHF
cdr3_nt: TGTGCCAGCAGTCCCCTAGGACAGGGGCATTCACCCCTCCACTTT

clone_size: many
d_call: TRBD2
j_call: TRBJ2-5
v_call: TRBV20-1
cdr3_aa: CSAISTSGQETQYF
cdr3_nt: TGCAGTGCTATCTCGACTAGCGGACAAGAGACCCAGTACTTC

clone_size: few
d_call: -
j_call: TRBJ2-1
v_call: TRBV6-5
cdr3_aa: CASSYSRRGAFF
cdr3_nt: TGTGCCAGCAGTTACTCACGCAGGGGGGCGTTCTTC

clone_size: few
d_call: TRBD2
j_call: TRBJ2-7
v_call: TRBV20-1
cdr3_aa: CSARDLAGGPYEQYF
cdr3_nt: TGCAGTGCTAGAGACCTAGCGGGAGGGCCCTACGAGCAGTACTTC

clone_size: -
d_call: -
j_call: TRBJ2-3
v_call: TRBV2
cdr3_aa: CASSERRPSFADTRYF
cdr3_nt: TGTGCCAGCAGTGAAAGAAGGCCTAGTTTCGCAGATACGCGGTATTTT

clone_size: many
d_call: -
j_call: TRBJ2-5
v_call: TRBV7-2
cdr3_aa: CASSEGRETQYF
cdr3_nt: TGTGCCAGCAGCGAAGGTCGGGAGACCCAGTACTTC

clone_size: many
d_call: TRBD2
j_call: TRBJ2-6
v_call: TRBV28
cdr3_aa: CASRRGAGANVLTF
cdr3_nt: TGTGCCAGCAGGCGGGGGGCTGGGGCCAACGTCCTGACTTTC

clone_size: many
d_call: -
j_call: TRBJ1-2
v_call: TRBV30
cdr3_aa: CAWSEGNTYGYTF
cdr3_nt: TGTGCCTGGAGCGAGGGGAATACATATGGCTACACCTTC